This passage covers 5 T cell receptor beta chains from one sample sequenced in a study of persistence of HIV-infected CD4 T cells. These TCRs' antigens remain unknown. Lysates of CMV-infected fibroblasts at 10 ug/mL stimulated these cells. CD40L-negative CD69-negative CD45RO-high memory CD4+ T cells were sorted as populations depleted of antigen-responding cells. The libraries were made with immunoSEQ version 4 in survey mode. The assay was immunoSEQ multiplex PCR, and TCRdb's table has in-frame clones only and misses some. The data hold 25,000 to 30,000 clones, with roughly four fifths observed a single time. Sample: CD4+ T cells sorted from PBMCs after roughly 17-hour stimulation, taken from a patient who received antiretroviral therapy. The receptors here all came from an adult man with HIV who was CMV-seropositive.

The J gene is TRBJ2-7, the V gene TRBV5-1; D may be TRBD1 (6 bases). The germline gives CDR1 SGHRS, CDR2 YFSETQ. The CDR3 loop spans 13 amino acids. Trimming took off 5 bases at V and 4 bases at J, with 13 bases between the two ends. CDR3 nucleotide sequence: TGCGCCAGCAGAATGACAGGTAGATACGAGCAGTACTTC. Protein product: CASRMTGRYEQYF.

This clone occurred a few times. The rearrangement uses TRBV7-6 and TRBJ1-3; D is ambiguous. Trimming took off 5 bases at V and 0 bases at J, with 11 bases between the two ends. Germline-derived CDR1 and CDR2 are SGHVS and FNYEAQ. CDR3 length: 15 residues. The CDR3 region is CASSMTESSGNTIYF. CDR3 coding DNA: TGTGCCAGCAGCATGACCGAGAGCTCTGGAAACACCATATATTTT.

The chain combines TRBV28 with TRBJ1-2; no clear D. CDR3 length: 12 amino acids. V dropped 3 bases and J dropped 6 bases, with 8 bases sitting between them. Germline V gene data show CDR1 as MDHEN and CDR2 as SYDVKM. CDR3 coding DNA: TGTGCCAGCAGTTTGGTCTGGGATGGCTACACCTTC. Its translation: CASSLVWDGYTF.

This chain links TRBV18 with TRBJ2-3; a weak D match, TRBD1 (5 bases). Trimming stripped 2 bases from V and 4 bases from J, with 13 bases between. The CDR3 is made up of 15 amino acids. Germline CDR1 reads KGHSH; CDR2 reads LQKENI. For the CDR3, the DNA is TGTGCCAGCTCACCATCCCAGGGTCCCGCAGATACGCAGTATTTT. Translating it yields CASSPSQGPADTQYF.

V is TRBV2 and J is TRBJ2-3; tentative D call: TRBD1 (6 bases). Germline V gene lookup returns CDR1 SNHLY and CDR2 FYNNEI. V lost 4 bases and J 3 bases, leaving 8 bases between the germline ends. There are 13 residues in the CDR3. The CDR3 DNA sequence: TGTGCCAGCAGTGGGCAGGGGACAGATACGCAGTATTTT. Protein product: CASSGQGTDTQYF.